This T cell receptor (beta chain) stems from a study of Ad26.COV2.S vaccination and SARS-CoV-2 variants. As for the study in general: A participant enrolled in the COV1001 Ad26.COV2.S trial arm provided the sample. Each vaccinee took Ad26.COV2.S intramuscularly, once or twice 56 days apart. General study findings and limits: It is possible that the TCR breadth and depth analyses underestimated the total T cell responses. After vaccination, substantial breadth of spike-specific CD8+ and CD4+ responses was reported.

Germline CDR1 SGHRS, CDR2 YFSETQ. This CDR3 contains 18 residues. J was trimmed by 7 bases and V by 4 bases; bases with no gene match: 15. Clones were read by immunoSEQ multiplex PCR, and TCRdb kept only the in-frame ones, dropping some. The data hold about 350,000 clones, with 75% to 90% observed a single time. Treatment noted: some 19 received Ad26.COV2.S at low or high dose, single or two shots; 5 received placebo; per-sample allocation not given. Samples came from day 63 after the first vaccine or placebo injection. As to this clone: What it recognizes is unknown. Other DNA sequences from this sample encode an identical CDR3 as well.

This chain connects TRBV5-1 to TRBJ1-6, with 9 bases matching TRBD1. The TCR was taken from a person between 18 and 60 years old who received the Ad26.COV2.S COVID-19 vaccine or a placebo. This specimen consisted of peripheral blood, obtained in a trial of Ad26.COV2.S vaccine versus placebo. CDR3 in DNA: TGCGCCAGCAGCCACAGGGTTTCGGGGACAGGGTGGAATTCACCCCTCCACTTT. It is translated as CASSHRVSGTGWNSPLHF.